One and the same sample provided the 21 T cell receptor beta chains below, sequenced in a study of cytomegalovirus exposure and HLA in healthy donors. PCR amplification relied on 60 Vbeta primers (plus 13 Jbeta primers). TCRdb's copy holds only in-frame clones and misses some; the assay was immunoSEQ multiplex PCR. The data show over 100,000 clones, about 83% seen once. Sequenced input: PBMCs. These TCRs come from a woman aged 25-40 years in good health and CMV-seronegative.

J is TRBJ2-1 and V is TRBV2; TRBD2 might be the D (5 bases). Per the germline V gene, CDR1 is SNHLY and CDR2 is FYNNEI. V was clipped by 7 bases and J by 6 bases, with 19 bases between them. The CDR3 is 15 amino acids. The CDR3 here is CASTLREQTPNEQFF. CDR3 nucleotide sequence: TGTGCCAGCACCCTACGGGAACAGACTCCCAATGAGCAGTTCTTC.

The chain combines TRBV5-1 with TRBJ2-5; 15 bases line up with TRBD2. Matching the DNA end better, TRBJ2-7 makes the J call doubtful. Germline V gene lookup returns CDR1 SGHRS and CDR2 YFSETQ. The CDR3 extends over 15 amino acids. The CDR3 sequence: CASSLGLAGGYEQYF. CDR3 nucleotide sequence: TGCGCCAGCAGCCTGGGACTAGCGGGGGGCTACGAGCAGTACTTC.

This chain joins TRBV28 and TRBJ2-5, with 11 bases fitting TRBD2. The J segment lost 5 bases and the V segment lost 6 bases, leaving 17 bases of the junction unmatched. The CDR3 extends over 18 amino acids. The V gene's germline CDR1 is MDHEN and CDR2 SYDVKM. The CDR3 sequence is CASRPTRVAGGPRETQYF. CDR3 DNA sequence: TGTGCCAGCAGGCCAACTCGAGTAGCGGGAGGGCCCCGTGAGACCCAGTACTTC.

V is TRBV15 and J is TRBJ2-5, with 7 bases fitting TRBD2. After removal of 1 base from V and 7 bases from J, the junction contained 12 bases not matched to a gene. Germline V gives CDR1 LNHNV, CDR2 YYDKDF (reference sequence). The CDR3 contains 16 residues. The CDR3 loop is CATSRGREEGKGTQYF. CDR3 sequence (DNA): TGTGCCACCAGCAGAGGCCGGGAGGAGGGGAAAGGGACCCAGTACTTC.

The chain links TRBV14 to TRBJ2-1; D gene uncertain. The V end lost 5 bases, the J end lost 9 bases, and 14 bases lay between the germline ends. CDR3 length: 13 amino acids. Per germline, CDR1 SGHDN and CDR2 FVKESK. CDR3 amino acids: CASSYGPAFEQFF. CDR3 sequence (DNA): TGTGCCAGCAGCTACGGTCCAGCGTTTGAGCAGTTCTTC.

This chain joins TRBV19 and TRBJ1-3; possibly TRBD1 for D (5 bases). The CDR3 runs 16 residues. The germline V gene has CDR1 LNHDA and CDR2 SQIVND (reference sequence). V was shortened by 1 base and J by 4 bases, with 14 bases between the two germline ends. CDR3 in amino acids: CASSIGQGLDGNTIYF. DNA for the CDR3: TGTGCCAGTAGTATAGGTCAGGGTCTCGACGGAAACACCATATATTTT.

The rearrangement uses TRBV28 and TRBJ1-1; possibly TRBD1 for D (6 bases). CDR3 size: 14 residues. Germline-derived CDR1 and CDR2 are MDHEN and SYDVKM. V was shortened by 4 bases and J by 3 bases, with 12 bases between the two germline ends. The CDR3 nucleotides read TGTGCCAGCAGTTCGGGGGGGCGAGACACTGAAGCTTTCTTT. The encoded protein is CASSSGGRDTEAFF.

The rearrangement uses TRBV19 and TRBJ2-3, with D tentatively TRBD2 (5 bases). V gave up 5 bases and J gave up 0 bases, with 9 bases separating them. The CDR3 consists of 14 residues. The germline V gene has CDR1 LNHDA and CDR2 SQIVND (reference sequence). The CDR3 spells CASSPRTSTDTQYF. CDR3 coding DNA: TGTGCCAGTAGTCCGAGGACTAGCACAGATACGCAGTATTTT.

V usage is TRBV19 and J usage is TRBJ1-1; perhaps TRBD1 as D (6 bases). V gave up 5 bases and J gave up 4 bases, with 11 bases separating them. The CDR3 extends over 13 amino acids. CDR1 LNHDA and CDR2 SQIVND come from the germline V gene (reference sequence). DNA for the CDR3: TGTGCCAGTAGTTTTCAGGGGATCACTGAAGCTTTCTTT. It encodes CASSFQGITEAFF.

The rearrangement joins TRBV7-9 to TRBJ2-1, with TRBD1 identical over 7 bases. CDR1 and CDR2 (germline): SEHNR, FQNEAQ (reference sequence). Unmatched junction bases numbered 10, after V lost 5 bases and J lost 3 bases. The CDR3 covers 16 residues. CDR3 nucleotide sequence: TGTGCCAGCAGCCCCGGTGAGGGGGCACACTACAATGAGCAGTTCTTC. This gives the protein CASSPGEGAHYNEQFF.

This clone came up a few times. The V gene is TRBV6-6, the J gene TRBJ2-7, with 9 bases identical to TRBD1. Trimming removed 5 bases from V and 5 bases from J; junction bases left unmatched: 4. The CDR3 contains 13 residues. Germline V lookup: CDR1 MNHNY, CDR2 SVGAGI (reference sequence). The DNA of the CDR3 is TGTGCCAGCAGTCCCGGACAGGGGAACGAGCAGTACTTC. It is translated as CASSPGQGNEQYF.

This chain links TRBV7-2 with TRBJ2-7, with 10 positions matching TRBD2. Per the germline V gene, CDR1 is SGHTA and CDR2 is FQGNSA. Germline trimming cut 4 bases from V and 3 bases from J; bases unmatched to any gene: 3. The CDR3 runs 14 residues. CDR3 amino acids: CASSSSGRGYEQYF. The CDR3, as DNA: TGTGCCAGCAGCTCCAGCGGGAGGGGCTACGAGCAGTACTTC. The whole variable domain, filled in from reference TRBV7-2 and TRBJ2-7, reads GAGVSQSPSNKVTEKGKDVELRCDPISGHTALYWYRQSLGQGLEFLIYFQGNSAPDKSGLPSDRFSAERTGGSVSTLTIQRTQQEDSAVYLCASSSSGRGYEQYFGPGTRLTVT.

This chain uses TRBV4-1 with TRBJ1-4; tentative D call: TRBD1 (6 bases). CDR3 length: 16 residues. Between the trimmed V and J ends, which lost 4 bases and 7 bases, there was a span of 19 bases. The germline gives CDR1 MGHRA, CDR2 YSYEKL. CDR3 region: CASSPLGLTGTEKLFF. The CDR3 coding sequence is TGCGCCAGCAGCCCGCTTGGTTTAACAGGGACTGAAAAACTGTTTTTT.

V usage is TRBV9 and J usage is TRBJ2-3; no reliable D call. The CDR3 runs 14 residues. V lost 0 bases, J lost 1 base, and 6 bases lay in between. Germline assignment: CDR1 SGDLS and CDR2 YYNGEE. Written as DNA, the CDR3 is TGTGCCAGCAGCGTAGACAGCCGCACAGATACGCAGTATTTT. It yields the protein CASSVDSRTDTQYF.

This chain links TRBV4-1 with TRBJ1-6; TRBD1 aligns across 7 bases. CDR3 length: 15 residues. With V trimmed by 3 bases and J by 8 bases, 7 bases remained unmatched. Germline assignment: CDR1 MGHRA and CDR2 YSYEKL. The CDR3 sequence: CASSQRDSTYSPLHF. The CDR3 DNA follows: TGCGCCAGCAGCCAGAGGGACAGTACCTATTCACCCCTCCACTTT.

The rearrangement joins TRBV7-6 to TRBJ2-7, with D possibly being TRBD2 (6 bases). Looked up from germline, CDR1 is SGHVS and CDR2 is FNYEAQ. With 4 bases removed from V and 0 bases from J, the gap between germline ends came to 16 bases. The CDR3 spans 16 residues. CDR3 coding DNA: TGTGCCAGCAGCTCACCCCCGCGGACTAACTCCTACGAGCAGTACTTC. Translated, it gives CASSSPPRTNSYEQYF.

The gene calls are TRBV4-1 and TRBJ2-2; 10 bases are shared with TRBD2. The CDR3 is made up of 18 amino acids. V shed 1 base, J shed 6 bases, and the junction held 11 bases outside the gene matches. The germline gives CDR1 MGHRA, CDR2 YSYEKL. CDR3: CASSQGLAGAGAAGELFF. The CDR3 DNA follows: TGCGCCAGCAGCCAAGGGCTAGCGGGAGCGGGGGCGGCCGGGGAGCTGTTTTTT.

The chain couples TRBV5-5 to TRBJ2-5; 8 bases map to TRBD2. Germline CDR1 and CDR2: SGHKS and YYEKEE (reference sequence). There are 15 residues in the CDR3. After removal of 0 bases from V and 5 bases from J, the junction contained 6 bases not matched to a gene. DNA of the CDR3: TGTGCCAGCAGCTTGGCCAGACTAGCGAGGGAGACCCAGTACTTC. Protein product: CASSLARLARETQYF.

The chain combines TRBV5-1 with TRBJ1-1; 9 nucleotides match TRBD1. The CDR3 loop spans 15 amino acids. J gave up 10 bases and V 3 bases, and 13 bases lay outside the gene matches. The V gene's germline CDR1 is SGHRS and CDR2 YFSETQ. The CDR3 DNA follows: TGCGCCAGCAGCTCTAAAGGACAGGGGAGAGAAGGAGCTTTCTTT. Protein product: CASSSKGQGREGAFF.

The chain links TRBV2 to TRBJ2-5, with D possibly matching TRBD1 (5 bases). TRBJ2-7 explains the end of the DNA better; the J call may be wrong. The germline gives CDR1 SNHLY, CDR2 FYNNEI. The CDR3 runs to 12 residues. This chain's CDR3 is CASSVDIYEQYF. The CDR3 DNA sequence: TGTGCCAGCAGTGTGGACATATACGAGCAGTACTTC.

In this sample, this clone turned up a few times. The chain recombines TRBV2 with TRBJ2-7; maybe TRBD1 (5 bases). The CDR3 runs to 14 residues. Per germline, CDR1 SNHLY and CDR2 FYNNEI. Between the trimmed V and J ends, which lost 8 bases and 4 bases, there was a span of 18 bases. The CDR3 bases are TGTGCCAGCTCTGCCCAGAGGCAGGGTTACGAGCAGTACTTC. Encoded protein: CASSAQRQGYEQYF.